This T cell receptor beta chain was sequenced for a study of blood T cell repertoires in COVID-19. The wider study: Sites across the United States, Italy and Spain contributed samples from acute and convalescent COVID-19.

The method was immunoSEQ multiplex PCR; TCRdb's version includes in-frame clones alone and lacks a portion of them. The data show under 150,000 clones, more than 75% seen once. Germline V gene sequence: CDR1 SQVTM, CDR2 ANQGSEA. This CDR3 is built from 16 residues. Trimming removed 3 bases from V and 1 base from J, with 17 bases in between. This chain joins TRBV29-1 and TRBJ2-3, with a possible D match to TRBD1 (5 bases). The sequencing sample was made of peripheral blood. This receptor was identified in a man in his sixties with acute or convalescent COVID-19. DNA of the CDR3: TGCAGCGTTGATTGGCAGGGCAAAGATGGCACAGATACGCAGTATTTT. Amino acid sequence: CSVDWQGKDGTDTQYF.